The clone carrying this T cell receptor beta chain came up many times. This sample is drawn from a study of blood T cell repertoires in COVID-19. Study-wide background: From T cells, B-cell-depleted T cells, or PBMCs came the material, which was cDNA or gDNA.

The method was immunoSEQ multiplex PCR; TCRdb's version includes in-frame clones alone and lacks a portion of them. The table shows 200,000 to 250,000 clones, with 84% occurring only once. The trim removed 4 bases at V and 5 bases at J, leaving 14 bases unmatched. Germline V gene sequence: CDR1 SGDLS, CDR2 YYNGEE. This CDR3 has 17 amino acids. The sequence was obtained from a human donor in a cohort sampled during active COVID-19. The specimen sequenced was peripheral blood. This chain links TRBV9 with TRBJ2-5, with TRBD1 matching 10 bases. Here the CDR3 DNA reads TGTGCCAGCAGCCGTAGGTCGAGACAGGGGGCCCCGGAGACCCAGTACTTC. Translation gives CASSRRSRQGAPETQYF.